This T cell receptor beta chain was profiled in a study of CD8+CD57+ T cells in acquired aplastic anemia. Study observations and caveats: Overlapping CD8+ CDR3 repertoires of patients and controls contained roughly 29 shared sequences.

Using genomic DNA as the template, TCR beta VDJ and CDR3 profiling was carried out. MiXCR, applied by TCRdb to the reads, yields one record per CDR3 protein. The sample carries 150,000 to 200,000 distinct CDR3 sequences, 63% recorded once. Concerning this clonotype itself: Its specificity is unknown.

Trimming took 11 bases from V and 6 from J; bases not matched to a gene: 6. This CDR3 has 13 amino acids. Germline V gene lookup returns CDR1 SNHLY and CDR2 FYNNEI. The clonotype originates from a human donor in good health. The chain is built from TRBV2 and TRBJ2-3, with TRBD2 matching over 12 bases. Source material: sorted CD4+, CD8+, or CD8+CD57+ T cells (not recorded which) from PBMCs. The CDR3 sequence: CAGKTSGSDTQYF. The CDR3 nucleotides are TGTGCCGGTAAGACTAGCGGGAGTGATACGCAGTATTTT.